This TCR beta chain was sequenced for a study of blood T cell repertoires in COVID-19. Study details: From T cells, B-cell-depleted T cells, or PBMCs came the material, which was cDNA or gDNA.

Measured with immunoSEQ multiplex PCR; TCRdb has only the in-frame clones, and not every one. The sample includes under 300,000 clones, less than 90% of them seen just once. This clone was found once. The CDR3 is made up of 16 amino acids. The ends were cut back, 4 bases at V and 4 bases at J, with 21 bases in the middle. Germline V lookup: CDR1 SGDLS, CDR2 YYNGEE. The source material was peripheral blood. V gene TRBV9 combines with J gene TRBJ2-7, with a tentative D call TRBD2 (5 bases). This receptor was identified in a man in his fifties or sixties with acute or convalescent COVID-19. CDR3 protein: CASSIQELAGEYEQYF. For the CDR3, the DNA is TGTGCCAGCAGCATCCAGGAGTTGGCCGGGGAATACGAGCAGTACTTC.